The source of this T cell receptor (beta chain) is a study of radiotherapy plus CTLA-4 blockade in lung cancer. The overall study: Objective responses were documented in around a sixth of patients, with disease control in roughly 34%.

V lost 3 bases and J lost 6, with 18 bases in between. The CDR3 runs to 15 residues. Germline CDR1 is MDHEN and CDR2 is SYDVKM. Clones were read by immunoSEQ multiplex PCR, and TCRdb kept only the in-frame ones, dropping some. The table shows some 50,000 clones, with 79% occurring only once. This clone was found a few times. Its antigen is currently unknown. Findings and limits, study-wide: Clones of tumor-derived TCRs expanded in blood after radiotherapy plus ipilimumab.

The gene calls are TRBV28 and TRBJ2-7; D is possibly TRBD1 (9 bases). The sequence derives from a human donor with non-small cell lung cancer who had a partial response to radiotherapy plus ipilimumab. The sample here was peripheral blood, taken from a patient treated with radiotherapy plus ipilimumab. The CDR3 DNA is TGTGCCAGCAGTTTTAGCGGGACAGGGATTGCCGAGCAGTACTTC. Its protein product is CASSFSGTGIAEQYF.